This TCR beta chain was identified during a study of cytomegalovirus exposure and HLA in healthy donors. PCR was performed using 60 Vbeta and 13 Jbeta primers. Assay: immunoSEQ multiplex PCR; the TCRdb copy retains only in-frame clones and omits some. The sample carries some 130,000 clones, 70% to 75% recorded once. The CDR3 spans 13 residues. The germline V gene encodes CDR1 SGHRS and CDR2 YFSETQ. The V end was cut by 5 bases, the J end by 0 bases, with 8 bases between. This clone showed up just a few times. This chain connects TRBV5-1 to TRBJ1-1, with D perhaps matching TRBD1 (5 bases). The source material was PBMCs. The TCR was taken from a woman aged 40 to 50 in good health and CMV-seronegative. In nucleotides, the CDR3 is TGCGCCAGCAGGGGGCCCATGAACACTGAAGCTTTCTTT. Translation gives CASRGPMNTEAFF.